This TCR beta chain comes out of a study of T cell repertoires in cytomegalovirus infection. Across the whole study: Based on public TCR beta signatures, there were indications of CMV infection and of a matching HLA type. Study results and limitations: The response measured ex vivo was dominated by TCR beta clonotypes (HLA-C-restricted and CMV-specific). People with CMV and the relevant HLA were identified by cumulative public TCR beta family frequency.

Germline lookup yields CDR1 SGHTA and CDR2 FQGNSA. CDR3 length equals 16 residues. This clonotype was counted at least ten times. No antigen is known for it. A read error may account for a junction end that differs from germline. TCRdb fed the reads into MiXCR, producing one record per CDR3 protein. The sample records around 280,000 distinct CDR3 sequences, about 8.8% being singletons. This chain links TRBV7-2 with TRBJ2-3, with 7 bases lining up with TRBD2. The receptor was isolated from a human donor in good health (CMV status not recorded). Some clones in this sample may be carry-over from other donors' samples. The sample taken for sequencing was PBMCs. DNA of the CDR3: TGTGCCAGCAGATTAGATTGGGGGGGATACACAGATACGCAGTATTTT. Translated, it gives CASRLDWGGYTDTQYF.